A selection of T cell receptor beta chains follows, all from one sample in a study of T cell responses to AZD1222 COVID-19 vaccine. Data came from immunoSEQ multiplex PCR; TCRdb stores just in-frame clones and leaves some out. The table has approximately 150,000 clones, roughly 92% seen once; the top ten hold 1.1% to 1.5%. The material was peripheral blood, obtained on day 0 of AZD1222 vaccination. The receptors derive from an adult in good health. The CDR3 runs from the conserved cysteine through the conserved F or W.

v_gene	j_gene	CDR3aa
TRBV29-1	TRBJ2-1	CSVAGQGGSEQFF
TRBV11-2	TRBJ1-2	CASSLDPVRGGSNYGYTF
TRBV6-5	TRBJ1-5	CASRDQGGGQPQHF
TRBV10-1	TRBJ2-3	CASSESWEPRTDTQYF
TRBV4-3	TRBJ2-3	CASSQDRIPSFGTDTQYF
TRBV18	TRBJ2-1	CASSPRQIRANEQFF
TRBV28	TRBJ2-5	CASSPNGLSQETQYF
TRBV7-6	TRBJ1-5	CASSLWEDGYSNQPQHF
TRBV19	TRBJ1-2	CASSTMRANYGYTF
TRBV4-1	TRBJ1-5	CASSQEEAPNQPQHF
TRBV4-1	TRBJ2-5	CASSQALRGEGETQYF
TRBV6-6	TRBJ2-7	CASRTITSDSYEQYF
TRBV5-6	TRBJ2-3	CASKLKTGLFTDTQYF
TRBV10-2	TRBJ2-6	CASKNGGANVLTF
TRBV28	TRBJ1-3	CASSFPGNRAGNTIYF
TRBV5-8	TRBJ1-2	CASSFPGQGAIGYTF
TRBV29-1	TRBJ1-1	CSVNIRGSGNTEAFF
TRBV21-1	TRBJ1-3	CASSGSGFSGNTIYF
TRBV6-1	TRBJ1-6	CASSDAYRANSAYNSPLHF
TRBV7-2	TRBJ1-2	CASSYRDRPNYGYTF
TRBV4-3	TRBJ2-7	CASSQLIGSHEQYF
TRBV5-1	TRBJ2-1	CASSLSWPEQFF
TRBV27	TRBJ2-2	CASSPSGTANTGELFF
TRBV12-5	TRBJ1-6	CARKLTGGQYNSPLHF
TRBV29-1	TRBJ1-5	CSVTTFGNQPQHF
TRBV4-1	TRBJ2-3	CATATLTGGPTDTQYF
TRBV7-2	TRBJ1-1	CASSLVSEAFF
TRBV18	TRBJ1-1	CASSPPRGAAFF
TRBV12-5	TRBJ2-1	CASGLMGGYNEQFF
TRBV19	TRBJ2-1	CASTPGLGLGEQFF
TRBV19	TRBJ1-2	CASRGRGLHNYGYTF
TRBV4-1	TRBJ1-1	CASSQVLNTEAFF
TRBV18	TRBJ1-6	CASSPGTGNSPLHF
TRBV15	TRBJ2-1	CATSRGALHSISNEQFF
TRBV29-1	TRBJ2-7	CSPPRAGGTEQYF
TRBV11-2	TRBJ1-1	CASSPLYYTEAFF
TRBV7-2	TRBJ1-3	CASSLNGNTIYF
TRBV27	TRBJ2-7	CASSSRLAAPSYEQYF
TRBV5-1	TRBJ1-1	CASRNKTGRLNTEAFF
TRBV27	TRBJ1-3	CASSPGALSGNTIYF
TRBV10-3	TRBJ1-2	CAISDRNYGYTF
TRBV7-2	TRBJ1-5	CASGTYSNQPQHF
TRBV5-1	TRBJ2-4	CASSSTRDRGKNIQYF
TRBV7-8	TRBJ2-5	CASSLLQETQYF
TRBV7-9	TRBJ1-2	CASSPLQGDTRNYGYTF